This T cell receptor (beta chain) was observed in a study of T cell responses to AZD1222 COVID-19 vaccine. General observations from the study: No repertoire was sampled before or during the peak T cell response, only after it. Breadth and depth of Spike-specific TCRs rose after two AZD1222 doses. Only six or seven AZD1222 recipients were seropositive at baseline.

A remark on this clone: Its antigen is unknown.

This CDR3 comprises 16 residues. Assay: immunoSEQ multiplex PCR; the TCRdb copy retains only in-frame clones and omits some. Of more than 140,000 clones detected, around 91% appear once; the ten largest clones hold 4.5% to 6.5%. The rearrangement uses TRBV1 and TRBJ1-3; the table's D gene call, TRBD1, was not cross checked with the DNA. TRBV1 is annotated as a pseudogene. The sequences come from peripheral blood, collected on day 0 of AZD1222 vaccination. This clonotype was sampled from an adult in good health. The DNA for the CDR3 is TGCACCAGCAGCCAAGACTCGGACAGGACTGGAAACACCATATATTTT. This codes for CTSSQDSDRTGNTIYF.